This T cell receptor beta chain was sequenced for a study of T-cell memory formation after mild COVID-19. General study results and limits: The authors left the SARS-CoV-2 specificity of second-wave clones peaking on day 37 unconfirmed. Clones contracting across day 15 to 85 had a balanced CD4/CD8 profile; later expanding clones leaned CD4+.

CDR3 length: 16 amino acids. Losses at the gene ends were 1 base for V and 0 bases for J; bases not matched to a gene: 3. Germline values: CDR1 LGHNA, CDR2 YSLEER. TCRdb re-derived calls from the 5' RACE reads in MiXCR, one entry per CDR3 protein. The top ten hold more than 35% of the sample, which has some 100,000 distinct CDR3 sequences, around 10% seen once. This clonotype has only a few counts. The antigen remains unidentified. The source material was PBMCs or a T cell subset sorted from them (not recorded which). The sequence was obtained from a man between 18 and 35 years old who had mild COVID-19 (a few samples of this study predate the infection). Cell type and time point are not known. The chain recombines TRBV4-3 with TRBJ2-3; 8 bases fit TRBD2. The DNA for the CDR3 is TGCGCCAGCAGCCAAGGAGCGGGGGTTAGCACAGATACGCAGTATTTT. Translated: CASSQGAGVSTDTQYF.